A single sample is the source of the 24 T cell receptor beta chains below, sequenced in a study of T cells after yellow fever vaccination (dated by TCRdb to about 2019). According to the study, the label for this sample's treatment or condition signals: live attenuated yellow fever vaccine strain. The library came from 5' RACE. The data were produced on an Illumina HiSeq 2500. The public sequencing data were trimmed at Q25 with fastp and processed into clonotypes with MiXCR by TCRdb, which kept only in-frame beta chains. Identical CDR3 protein sequences are pooled into one entry, listed with their most common genes and DNA. Counted in this sample were 450,000 to 550,000 distinct CDR3 sequences; over 15% of them appeared once. The ten largest clones represent more than 13% of the sample. Here the sequenced sample was PBMCs, taken 15 days after the yellow fever booster vaccination. All receptors come from a man aged 25-45 years who received the YFV17D yellow fever vaccine.

The chain uses TRBV11-2 and TRBJ2-3; D is uncertain. This CDR3 contains 12 residues. The germline CDR1 and CDR2 sequences are SGHAT and FQNNGV. V was pared by 2 bases and J by 9 bases, with 9 bases between. DNA of the CDR3: TGTGCCAGCAGCTTATGGAGTGGGACGCAGTATTTT. It is translated as CASSLWSGTQYF.

Of note for this clonotype: The junction does not match germline at one end; this may be a read error. The chain is built from TRBV20-1 and TRBJ2-5; 9 bases match TRBD2. This CDR3 is built from 16 residues. Germline values: CDR1 DFQATT, CDR2 SNEGSKA (reference sequence). This CDR3 reads CCAKALLAGWEETQYF. The CDR3 DNA sequence: TGCTGTGCTAAGGCGCTTCTAGCGGGATGGGAAGAGACCCAGTACTTC.

This sequence joins TRBV28 and TRBJ2-3; 9 nucleotides line up with TRBD2. The CDR3 is made up of 14 amino acids. Germline loops: CDR1 MDHEN, CDR2 SYDVKM. The J segment lost 5 bases and the V segment lost 3 bases, leaving 3 bases of the junction unmatched. CDR3 DNA sequence: TGTGCCAGCAGTTTCTCGACTAGCGGAGATACGCAGTATTTT. It yields the protein CASSFSTSGDTQYF. The whole variable domain, remainder taken from reference TRBV28 and TRBJ2-3, is DVKVTQSSRYLVKRTGEKVFLECVQDMDHENMFWYRQDPGLGLRLIYFSYDVKMKEKGDIPEGYSVSREKKERFSLILESASTNQTSMYLCASSFSTSGDTQYFGPGTRLTVL.

There are a few counts of this clonotype. The chain combines TRBV18 with TRBJ1-1; tentative D call: TRBD1 (6 bases). Germline loops: CDR1 KGHSH, CDR2 LQKENI. The CDR3 contains 13 residues. The ends were cut back, 3 bases at V and 8 bases at J, with 13 bases in the middle. This chain's CDR3 is CASSPNREGEAFF. The CDR3 DNA sequence: TGTGCCAGCTCACCTAACAGGGAGGGCGAAGCTTTCTTT.

This clonotype occurred a few times. The chain joins TRBV5-1 to TRBJ2-2, with a weak D call TRBD2 (5 bases). Between the trimmed V and J ends, which lost 1 base and 1 base, there was a span of 8 bases. The CDR3 spans 15 residues. The germline V gene has CDR1 SGHRS and CDR2 YFSETQ. The CDR3 DNA reads as TGCGCCAGCAGCTTGCCCGGGGTGAACACCGGGGAGCTGTTTTTT. Protein sequence: CASSLPGVNTGELFF.

The chain joins TRBV5-5 to TRBJ2-5; tentatively, D is TRBD2 (5 bases). The germline gives CDR1 SGHKS, CDR2 YYEKEE (reference sequence). This CDR3 comprises 15 residues. Trimming left V 3 bases short and J 5 bases short, with 17 bases between. CDR3 region: CASSSGIVHGETQYF. CDR3 sequence (DNA): TGTGCCAGCAGCTCCGGGATCGTTCACGGCGAGACCCAGTACTTC.

In this sample, this clonotype turned up a few times. The chain is built from TRBV20-1 and TRBJ2-1; D gene unclear. Germline CDR1 DFQATT, CDR2 SNEGSKA (reference sequence). V shed 4 bases and J shed 2 bases, with 6 bases lying between them. This CDR3 spans 12 amino acids. This CDR3 reads CSATRAYNEQFF. The CDR3 DNA is TGCAGTGCTACCCGGGCCTACAATGAGCAGTTCTTC.

J is TRBJ2-3 and V is TRBV2; 7 nucleotides line up with TRBD1. The germline CDR1 and CDR2 sequences are SNHLY and FYNNEI. This CDR3 has 14 residues. J was trimmed by 6 bases and V by 7 bases; bases with no gene match: 10. CDR3 amino acids: CASKADRNRDTQYF. The CDR3 DNA reads as TGTGCCAGCAAGGCGGACAGGAATCGGGATACGCAGTATTTT.

The genes are TRBV4-2 and TRBJ2-3, with 9 bases lining up with TRBD1. Per germline, CDR1 LGHNA and CDR2 YNFKEQ. This CDR3 comprises 17 residues. The junction had 13 bases not matched to a gene; V was cut back by 3 bases and J by 6 bases. Written as DNA, the CDR3 is TGTGCCAGCAGCCATGTTAAACAGGGGGCGCATTCGGATACGCAGTATTTT. Amino acid sequence: CASSHVKQGAHSDTQYF.

The table lists this clonotype with a few counts. The gene calls are TRBV9 and TRBJ2-5; perhaps TRBD1 as D (6 bases). The CDR3 covers 16 residues. Trimming cost V 0 bases and J 2 bases, with 14 bases left between them. CDR1 is SGDLS, CDR2 YYNGEE, per germline. CDR3 residues: CASSVAAGTQQETQYF. CDR3 sequence (DNA): TGTGCCAGCAGCGTAGCTGCCGGGACACAGCAAGAGACCCAGTACTTC.

This chain connects TRBV3-1 to TRBJ2-3, with D tentatively TRBD2 (5 bases). The V gene's germline CDR1 is LGHDT and CDR2 YNNKEL (reference sequence). The CDR3 has 15 residues. V gave up 0 bases and J gave up 2 bases, with 9 bases separating them. As DNA, the CDR3 is TGTGCCAGCAGCCAAGATGGACTCTACACAGATACGCAGTATTTT. Protein product: CASSQDGLYTDTQYF.

The J gene is TRBJ2-5, the V gene TRBV7-9, with a possible D match to TRBD2 (6 bases). This CDR3 is built from 15 residues. Looked up from germline, CDR1 is SEHNR and CDR2 is FQNEAQ (reference sequence). Trimming cost V 8 bases and J 5 bases, with 21 bases left between them. As DNA, the CDR3 is TGTGCCAGCGGACTTCCCGGAGGGGCAGGGGAGACCCAGTACTTC. Translated, it gives CASGLPGGAGETQYF.

This clonotype was found a few times. The chain recombines TRBV27 with TRBJ2-7; D ambiguous. The length of the CDR3 is 13 residues. Germline loops: CDR1 MNHEY, CDR2 SMNVEV (reference sequence). Deletions cut 5 bases from V and 3 bases from J, with 11 bases between. In nucleotides, the CDR3 is TGTGCCAGCAGTCCCCGACACTACTACGAGCAGTACTTC. Protein product: CASSPRHYYEQYF.

The chain uses TRBV11-3 and TRBJ2-3; D is tentatively TRBD1 or TRBD2 (6 bases each). Trimming shortened V by 1 base and J by 5 bases, and 13 bases separated the two germline ends. CDR3 length: 15 amino acids. Germline V gives CDR1 SGHNT, CDR2 YENEEA. CDR3 residues: CASSLGVAGQDTQYF. CDR3 coding DNA: TGTGCCAGCAGCTTAGGCGTCGCGGGACAAGATACGCAGTATTTT.

This chain uses TRBV3-1 with TRBJ1-6; D not certain. The CDR3 contains 14 residues. Germline-derived CDR1 and CDR2 are LGHDT and YNNKEL (reference sequence). V shed 7 bases and J shed 6 bases, with 13 bases lying between them. This CDR3 reads CASNLRASNSPLHF. CDR3 in DNA: TGTGCCAGCAACCTCCGGGCTTCTAATTCACCCCTCCACTTT. Full variable domain (missing parts from reference TRBV3-1 and TRBJ1-6): DTAVSQTPKYLVTQMGNDKSIKCEQNLGHDTMYWYKQDSKKFLKIMFSYNNKELIINETVPNRFSPKSPDKAHLNLHINSLELGDSAVYFCASNLRASNSPLHFGNGTRLTVT.

This clonotype occurred a few times. The CDR3 bases are TGTGCCAGCAGAGGTCAGTCCAACTATGGCTACACCTTC. This translates into CASRGQSNYGYTF. V usage is TRBV6-1 and J usage is TRBJ1-2; D gene unclear. Germline values: CDR1 MNHNS, CDR2 SASEGT. Between the trimmed V and J ends, which lost 6 bases and 2 bases, there was a span of 10 bases. CDR3 length equals 13 residues.

In its sample, this clonotype was seen a few times. The rearrangement joins TRBV29-1 to TRBJ1-1; D gene uncertain. There are 13 residues in the CDR3. V lost 3 bases to trimming and J lost 1 base, with 9 bases between them. The germline V gene encodes CDR1 SQVTM and CDR2 ANQGSEA. The CDR3: CSVEQAENTEAFF. In DNA form, the CDR3 reads TGCAGCGTTGAGCAGGCAGAGAACACTGAAGCTTTCTTT.

This clonotype turned up a few times. V usage is TRBV20-1 and J usage is TRBJ2-2; D is undetermined. The CDR3 sequence is 11 residues long. Germline CDR1 is DFQATT and CDR2 is SNEGSKA (reference sequence). Trimming cost V 6 bases and J 13 bases, with 15 bases left between them. The CDR3 nucleotides read TGCAGTGCCAGCCCGATGGGTGGGCTGTTTTTT. Its translation: CSASPMGGLFF.

The chain employs TRBV6-5 and TRBJ2-1; D gene unclear. The V gene lost 4 bases and the J gene lost 8 bases, with 9 bases spanning the gap. Germline CDR1 is MNHEY and CDR2 is SVGAGI. This CDR3 comprises 12 residues. The CDR3 DNA reads TGTGCCAGCAGTTGGAGTGGAGATGAGCAGTTCTTC. This translates into CASSWSGDEQFF.

This sequence joins TRBV3-1 and TRBJ1-5; D gene uncertain. Germline CDR1 reads LGHDT; CDR2 reads YNNKEL (reference sequence). The CDR3 spans 13 residues. Trimming shortened V by 1 base and J by 6 bases, and 7 bases separated the two germline ends. The CDR3 loop reads CASSQVGSQPQHF. CDR3 bases: TGTGCCAGCAGCCAAGTTGGGAGTCAGCCCCAGCATTTT.

This clonotype was seen more than once but under ten times. This chain links TRBV9 with TRBJ2-3; D may be TRBD1 or TRBD2 (5 bases each). Germline CDR1 and CDR2: SGDLS and YYNGEE. There are 16 residues in the CDR3. V gave up 4 bases and J gave up 0 bases, with 15 bases separating them. The chain's CDR3 is CASSSEGPGSTDTQYF. The CDR3 nucleotides are TGTGCCAGCAGCTCTGAGGGGCCAGGTAGCACAGATACGCAGTATTTT.

The chain uses TRBV5-1 and TRBJ1-4; the D is unclear. The CDR3 sequence is 14 residues long. The V gene lost 0 bases and the J gene lost 4 bases, with 7 bases spanning the gap. Germline V gene data show CDR1 as SGHRS and CDR2 as YFSETQ. CDR3 nucleotides: TGCGCCAGCAGCTTGGGTGGTGTTAATGAAAAACTGTTTTTT. This sequence encodes CASSLGGVNEKLFF.

The sample holds a few counts of this clonotype. The chain uses TRBV3-1 and TRBJ2-7, with 11 bases matching TRBD2. Germline CDR1 reads LGHDT; CDR2 reads YNNKEL (reference sequence). The CDR3 sequence is 14 residues long. J was trimmed by 3 bases and V by 3 bases; bases with no gene match: 1. Here the CDR3 reads CASSQTSGVYEQYF. CDR3 in DNA: TGTGCCAGCAGCCAGACTAGCGGGGTCTACGAGCAGTACTTC.

V and J are TRBV12-3 or TRBV12-4 and TRBJ2-1, with 10 bases aligning to TRBD2. The CDR3 length is 16 residues. The V gene end was trimmed by 1 base and the J gene end by 5 bases; junction bases not matched to a gene: 5. The CDR3 sequence: CASSLGMLAGDNEQFF. The CDR3 DNA sequence: TGTGCCAGCAGTTTAGGTATGCTAGCGGGAGACAATGAGCAGTTCTTC.